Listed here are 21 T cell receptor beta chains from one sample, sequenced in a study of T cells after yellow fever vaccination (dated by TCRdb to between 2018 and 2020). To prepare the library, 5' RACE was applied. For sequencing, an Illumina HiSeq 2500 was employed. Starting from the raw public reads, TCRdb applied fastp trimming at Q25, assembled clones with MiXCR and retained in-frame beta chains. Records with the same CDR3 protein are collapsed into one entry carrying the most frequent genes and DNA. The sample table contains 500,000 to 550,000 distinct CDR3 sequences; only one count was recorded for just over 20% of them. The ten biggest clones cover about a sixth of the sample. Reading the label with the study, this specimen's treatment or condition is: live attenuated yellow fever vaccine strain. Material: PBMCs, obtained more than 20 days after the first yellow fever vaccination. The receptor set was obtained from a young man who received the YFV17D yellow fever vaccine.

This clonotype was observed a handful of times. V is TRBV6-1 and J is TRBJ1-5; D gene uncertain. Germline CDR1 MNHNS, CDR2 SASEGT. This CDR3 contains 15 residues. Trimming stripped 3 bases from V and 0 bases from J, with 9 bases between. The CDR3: CASSDRPTSNQPQHF. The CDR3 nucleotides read TGTGCCAGCAGTGATAGGCCGACTAGCAATCAGCCCCAGCATTTT.

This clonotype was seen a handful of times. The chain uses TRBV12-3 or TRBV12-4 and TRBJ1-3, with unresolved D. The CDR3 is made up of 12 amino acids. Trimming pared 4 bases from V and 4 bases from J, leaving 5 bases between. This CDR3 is CASSWLGNTIYF. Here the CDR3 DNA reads TGTGCCAGCAGTTGGCTGGGAAACACCATATATTTT.

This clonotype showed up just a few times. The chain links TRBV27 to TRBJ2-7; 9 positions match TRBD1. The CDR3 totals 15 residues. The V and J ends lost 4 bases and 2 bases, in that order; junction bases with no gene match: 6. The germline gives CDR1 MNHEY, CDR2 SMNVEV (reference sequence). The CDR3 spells CASSSGTGFAYEQYF. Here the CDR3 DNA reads TGTGCCAGCAGTTCCGGGACAGGGTTCGCCTACGAGCAGTACTTC.

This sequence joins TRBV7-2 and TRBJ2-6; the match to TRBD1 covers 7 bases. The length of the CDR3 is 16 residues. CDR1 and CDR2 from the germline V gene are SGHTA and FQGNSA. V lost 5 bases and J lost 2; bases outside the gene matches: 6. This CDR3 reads CASSPDRAAGANVLTF. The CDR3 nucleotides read TGTGCCAGCAGCCCCGACAGGGCAGCTGGGGCCAACGTCCTGACTTTC.

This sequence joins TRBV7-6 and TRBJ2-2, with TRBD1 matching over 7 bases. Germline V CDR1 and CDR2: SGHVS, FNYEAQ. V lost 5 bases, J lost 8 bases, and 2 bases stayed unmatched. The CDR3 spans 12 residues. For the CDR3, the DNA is TGTGCCAGCAGCCGACAGGGAGGGGAGCTGTTTTTT. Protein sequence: CASSRQGGELFF.

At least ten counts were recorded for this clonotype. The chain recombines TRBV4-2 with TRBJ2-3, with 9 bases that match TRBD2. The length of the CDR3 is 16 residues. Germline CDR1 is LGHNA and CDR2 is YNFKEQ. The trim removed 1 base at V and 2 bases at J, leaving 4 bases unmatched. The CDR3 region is CASSQAGLAPTDTQYF. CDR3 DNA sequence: TGTGCCAGCAGCCAAGCGGGACTAGCCCCCACAGATACGCAGTATTTT.

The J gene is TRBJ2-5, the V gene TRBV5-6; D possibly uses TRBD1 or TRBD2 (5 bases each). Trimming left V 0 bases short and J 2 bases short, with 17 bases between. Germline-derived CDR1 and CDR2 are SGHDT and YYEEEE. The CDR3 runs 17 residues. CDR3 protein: CASSLARTVGEQETQYF. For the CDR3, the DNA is TGTGCCAGCAGCTTGGCCAGAACTGTGGGGGAGCAAGAGACCCAGTACTTC.

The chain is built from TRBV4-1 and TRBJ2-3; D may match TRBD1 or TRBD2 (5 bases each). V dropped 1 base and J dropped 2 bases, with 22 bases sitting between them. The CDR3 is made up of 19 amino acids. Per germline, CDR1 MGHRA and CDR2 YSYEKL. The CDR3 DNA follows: TGCGCCAGCAGCCAAGCGGTCGGGGCTGCCCTTCCTAACACAGATACGCAGTATTTT. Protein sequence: CASSQAVGAALPNTDTQYF.

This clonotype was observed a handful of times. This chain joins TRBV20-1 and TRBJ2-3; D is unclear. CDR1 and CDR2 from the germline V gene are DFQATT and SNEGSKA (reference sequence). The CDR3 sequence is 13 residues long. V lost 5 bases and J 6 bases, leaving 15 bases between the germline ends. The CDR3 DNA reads TGCAGTGCTCGTCCCGTCGGACCTGATACGCAGTATTTT. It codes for CSARPVGPDTQYF.

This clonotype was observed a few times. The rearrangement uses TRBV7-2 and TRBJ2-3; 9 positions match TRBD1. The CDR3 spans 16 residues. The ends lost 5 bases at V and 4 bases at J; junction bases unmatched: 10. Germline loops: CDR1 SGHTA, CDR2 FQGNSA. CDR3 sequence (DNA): TGTGCCAGCAGCCCATACGGGACAGGGACCGCAGATACGCAGTATTTT. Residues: CASSPYGTGTADTQYF. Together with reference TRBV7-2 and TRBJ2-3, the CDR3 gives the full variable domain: GAGVSQSPSNKVTEKGKDVELRCDPISGHTALYWYRQSLGQGLEFLIYFQGNSAPDKSGLPSDRFSAERTGGSVSTLTIQRTQQEDSAVYLCASSPYGTGTADTQYFGPGTRLTVL.

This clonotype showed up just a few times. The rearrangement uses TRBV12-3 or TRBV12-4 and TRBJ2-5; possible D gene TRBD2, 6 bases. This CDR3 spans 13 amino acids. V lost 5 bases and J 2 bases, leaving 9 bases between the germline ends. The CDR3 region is CASSPGTQETQYF. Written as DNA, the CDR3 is TGTGCCAGCAGTCCAGGGACTCAAGAGACCCAGTACTTC.

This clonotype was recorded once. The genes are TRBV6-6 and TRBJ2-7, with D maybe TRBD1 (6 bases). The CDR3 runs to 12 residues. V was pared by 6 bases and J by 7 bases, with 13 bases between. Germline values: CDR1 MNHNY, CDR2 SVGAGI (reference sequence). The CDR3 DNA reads TGTGCCAGCAGCGCGAACAGGGCAGAGCAGTACGTC. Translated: CASSANRAEQYV.

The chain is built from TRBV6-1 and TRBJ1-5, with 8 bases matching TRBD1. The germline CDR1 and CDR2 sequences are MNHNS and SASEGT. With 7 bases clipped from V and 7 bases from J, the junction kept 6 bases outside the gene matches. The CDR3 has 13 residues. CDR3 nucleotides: TGTGCCAGCACCGCAGGGACAGGACAGCCCCAGCATTTT. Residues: CASTAGTGQPQHF.

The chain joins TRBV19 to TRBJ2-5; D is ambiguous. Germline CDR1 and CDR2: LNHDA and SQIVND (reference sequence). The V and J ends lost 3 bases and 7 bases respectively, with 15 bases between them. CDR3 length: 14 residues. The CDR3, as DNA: TGTGCCAGTAGTATCCCAGGCCTGGTTAGGACCCAGTACTTC. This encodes CASSIPGLVRTQYF.

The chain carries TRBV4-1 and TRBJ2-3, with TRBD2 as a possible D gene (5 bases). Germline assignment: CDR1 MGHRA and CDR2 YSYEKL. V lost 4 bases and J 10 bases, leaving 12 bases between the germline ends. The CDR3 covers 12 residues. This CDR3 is CASSLQSGPQYF. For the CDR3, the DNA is TGCGCCAGCAGCCTCCAGAGCGGTCCGCAGTATTTT.

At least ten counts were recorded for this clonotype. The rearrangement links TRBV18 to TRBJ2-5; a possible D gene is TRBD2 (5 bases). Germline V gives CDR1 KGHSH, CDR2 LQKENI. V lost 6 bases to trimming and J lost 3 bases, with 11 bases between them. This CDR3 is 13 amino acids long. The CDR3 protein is CASSRGVEETQYF. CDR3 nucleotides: TGTGCCAGCTCCCGGGGAGTTGAAGAGACCCAGTACTTC. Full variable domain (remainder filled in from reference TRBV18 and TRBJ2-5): NAGVMQNPRHLVRRRGQEARLRCSPMKGHSHVYWYRQLPEEGLKFMVYLQKENIIDESGMPKERFSAEFPKEGPSILRIQQVVRGDSAAYFCASSRGVEETQYFGPGTRLLVL.

CDR3 in DNA: TGCGCCAGCAGCCGGGAGACAGGGGGCACTGGCTACACCTTC. This encodes CASSRETGGTGYTF. The rearrangement uses TRBV5-1 and TRBJ1-2; TRBD1 matches at 10 bases. V gave up 4 bases and J gave up 7 bases; unmatched junction bases: 7. Germline V gene data show CDR1 as SGHRS and CDR2 as YFSETQ. CDR3 size: 14 residues.

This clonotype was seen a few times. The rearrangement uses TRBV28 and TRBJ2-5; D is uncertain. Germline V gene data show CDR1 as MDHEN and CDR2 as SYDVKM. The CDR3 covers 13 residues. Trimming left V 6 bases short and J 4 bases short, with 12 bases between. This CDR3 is CASSRVSRETQYF. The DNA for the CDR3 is TGTGCCAGCAGCCGCGTAAGCCGAGAGACCCAGTACTTC.

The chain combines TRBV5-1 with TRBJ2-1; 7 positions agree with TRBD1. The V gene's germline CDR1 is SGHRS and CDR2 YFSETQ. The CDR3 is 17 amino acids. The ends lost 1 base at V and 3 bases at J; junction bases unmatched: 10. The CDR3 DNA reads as TGCGCCAGCAGCTTGAGTCCGACAGGGATTAACTACAATGAGCAGTTCTTC. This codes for CASSLSPTGINYNEQFF. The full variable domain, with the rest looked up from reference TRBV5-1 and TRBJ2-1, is KAGVTQTPRYLIKTRGQQVTLSCSPISGHRSVSWYQQTPGQGLQFLFEYFSETQRNKGNFPGRFSGRQFSNSRSEMNVSTLELGDSALYLCASSLSPTGINYNEQFFGPGTRLTVL.

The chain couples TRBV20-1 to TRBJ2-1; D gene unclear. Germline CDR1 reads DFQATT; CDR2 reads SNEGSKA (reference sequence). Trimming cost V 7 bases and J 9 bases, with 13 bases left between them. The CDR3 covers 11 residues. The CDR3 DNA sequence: TGCAGTGTTACCCAGTTGCGTGAGCAGTTCTTC. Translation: CSVTQLREQFF.

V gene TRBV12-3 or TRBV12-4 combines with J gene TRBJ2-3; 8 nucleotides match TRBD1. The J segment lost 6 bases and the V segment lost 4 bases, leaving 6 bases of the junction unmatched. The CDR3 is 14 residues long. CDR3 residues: CASSSGWDRDTQYF. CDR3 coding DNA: TGTGCCAGCAGTTCGGGATGGGACAGGGATACGCAGTATTTT.